This T cell receptor (beta chain) was sequenced during a study of T-cell memory formation after mild COVID-19. This clonotype was detected a few times. This CDR3 is 14 amino acids long. Trimming took off 5 bases at V and 3 bases at J, with 11 bases between the two ends. TCRdb re-called the 5' RACE reads with MiXCR, one entry per CDR3 protein. This table holds hundreds of thousands of distinct CDR3 sequences, about 16% found once. J is TRBJ1-5 and V is TRBV12-3 or TRBV12-4, with D perhaps matching TRBD1 (6 bases). The sequence was collected from a man aged 18 to 30 who had mild COVID-19 (a few samples of this study predate the infection). Cell type and time point are not known. Sequenced sample: PBMCs or a T cell subset sorted from them (not recorded which). In DNA, the CDR3 is TGTGCCAGCAGTGCCGCAGGGGACAATCAGCCCCAGCATTTT. Its protein product is CASSAAGDNQPQHF.